This record concerns one T cell receptor beta chain sequence. A Seattle source enrolled patients during active infection and followed them longitudinally. This sample stems from a study of blood T cell repertoires in COVID-19. Study-wide background: PBMCs, B-cell-depleted T cells, or T cells were the source of the cDNA or gDNA that made up the material.

Per the germline V gene, CDR1 is MNHEY and CDR2 is SMNVEV (reference sequence). Trimming took off 4 bases at V and 4 bases at J, with 4 bases between the two ends. CDR3 size: 11 residues. Using immunoSEQ multiplex PCR, the repertoire was profiled, and TCRdb retains in-frame clones only, with some absent. The sample lists roughly 150,000 clones, approximately 90% occurring once. The sample was peripheral blood. The receptor comes from a man between 18 and 35 years old with COVID-19, enrolled during active disease. The chain joins TRBV27 to TRBJ1-1; D gene uncertain. The CDR3 DNA reads as TGTGCCAGCAGTTCTATCACTGAAGCTTTCTTT. Encoded protein: CASSSITEAFF.